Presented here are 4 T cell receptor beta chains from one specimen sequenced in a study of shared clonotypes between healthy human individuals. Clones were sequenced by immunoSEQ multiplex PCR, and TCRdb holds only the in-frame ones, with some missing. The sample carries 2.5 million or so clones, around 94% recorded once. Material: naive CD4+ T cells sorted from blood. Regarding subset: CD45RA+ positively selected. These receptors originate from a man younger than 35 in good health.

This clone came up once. For the CDR3, the DNA is TGTGCCAGCAGCCCCTCAAAGGGCCATGGCTACACCTTC. Its translation: CASSPSKGHGYTF. V gene TRBV7-9 combines with J gene TRBJ1-2, with D uncertain. CDR1 SEHNR and CDR2 FQNEAQ come from the germline V gene (reference sequence). The CDR3 is made up of 13 amino acids. The germline V and J ends were trimmed by 5 bases and 6 bases, with 13 bases remaining between them. Using reference TRBV7-9 and TRBJ1-2 for the parts outside the CDR3, the full variable domain is DTGVSQNPRHKITKRGQNVTFRCDPISEHNRLYWYRQTLGQGPEFLTYFQNEAQLEKSRLLSDRFSAERPKGSFSTLEIQRTEQGDSAMYLCASSPSKGHGYTFGSGTRLTVV.

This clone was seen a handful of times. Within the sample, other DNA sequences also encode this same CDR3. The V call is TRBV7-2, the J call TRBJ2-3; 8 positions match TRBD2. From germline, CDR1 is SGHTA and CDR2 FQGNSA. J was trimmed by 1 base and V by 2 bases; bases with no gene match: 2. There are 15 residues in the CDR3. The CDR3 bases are TGTGCCAGCAGCTTAAGGCGGGGGGGCACAGATACGCAGTATTTT. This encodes CASSLRRGGTDTQYF.

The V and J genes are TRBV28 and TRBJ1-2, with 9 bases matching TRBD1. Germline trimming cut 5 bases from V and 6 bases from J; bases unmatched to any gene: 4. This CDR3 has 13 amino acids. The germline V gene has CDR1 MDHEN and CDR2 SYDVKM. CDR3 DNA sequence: TGTGCCAGCAGTCCCGGGACAGGGAATGGCTACACCTTC. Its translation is CASSPGTGNGYTF.

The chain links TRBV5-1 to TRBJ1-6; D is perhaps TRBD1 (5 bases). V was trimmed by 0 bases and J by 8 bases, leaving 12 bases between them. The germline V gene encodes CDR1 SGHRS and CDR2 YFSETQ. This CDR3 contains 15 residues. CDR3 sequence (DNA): TGCGCCAGCAGCTTGGAGGGGAGTGGGTATTCACCCCTCCACTTT. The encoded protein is CASSLEGSGYSPLHF. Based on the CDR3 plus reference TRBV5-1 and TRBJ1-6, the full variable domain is KAGVTQTPRYLIKTRGQQVTLSCSPISGHRSVSWYQQTPGQGLQFLFEYFSETQRNKGNFPGRFSGRQFSNSRSEMNVSTLELGDSALYLCASSLEGSGYSPLHFGNGTRLTVT.